The 5 T cell receptor beta chains listed next were all sequenced from one sample in a study of a mutant IDH1 vaccine in newly diagnosed glioma. Antigens for these TCRs are unknown. The method was immunoSEQ multiplex PCR; TCRdb's version includes in-frame clones alone and lacks a portion of them. The sample has 50,000 to 65,000 clones; around 90% are singletons. The sample's time point: week 11, during vaccination. Doses consisted of 300 ug of mutant IDH1 20-mer peptide each, paired with topical imiquimod. Specimen: PBMCs, collected from a glioma patient whose treatment included an IDH1 peptide vaccine. Receptor source: a man aged 45-65 years with glioma.

V is TRBV7-9 and J is TRBJ1-2; possibly TRBD1 for D (6 bases). The CDR3 spans 13 residues. Germline-derived CDR1 and CDR2 are SEHNR and FQNEAQ (reference sequence). Between the trimmed V and J ends, which lost 11 bases and 0 bases, there was a span of 13 bases. The CDR3 region is CAAGATANYGYTF. CDR3 bases: TGTGCCGCAGGGGCGACAGCTAACTATGGCTACACCTTC.

The chain recombines TRBV7-9 with TRBJ1-1; D not certain. Trimming removed 6 bases at V and 1 base at J, with 3 bases between. This CDR3 contains 11 residues. Germline CDR1 reads SEHNR; CDR2 reads FQNEAQ (reference sequence). The CDR3 DNA follows: TGTGCCAGCAGAGAGAACACTGAAGCTTTCTTT. Protein product: CASRENTEAFF.

The chain links TRBV30 to TRBJ1-2, with 8 bases lining up with TRBD1. CDR1 GTSNPN and CDR2 SVGIG come from the germline V gene (reference sequence). V lost 6 bases to trimming and J lost 4 bases; unmatched junction nucleotides: 10. CDR3 length equals 14 residues. CDR3 nucleotides: TGTGCCTGCGACAGGGCAGGGGGCGTCTATGGCTACACCTTC. It encodes CACDRAGGVYGYTF.

The gene calls are TRBV7-9 and TRBJ2-5, with D tentatively TRBD1 (6 bases). The CDR3 is 16 amino acids. The germline V gene encodes CDR1 SEHNR and CDR2 FQNEAQ (reference sequence). With 0 bases removed from V and 2 bases from J, the gap between germline ends came to 13 bases. The CDR3 region has the DNA TGTGCCAGCAGCTTAGCGCAAGGGGGTGGTCAAGAGACCCAGTACTTC. Amino acid sequence: CASSLAQGGGQETQYF. Supplemented by reference TRBV7-9 and TRBJ2-5, the full variable domain reads DTGVSQNPRHKITKRGQNVTFRCDPISEHNRLYWYRQTLGQGPEFLTYFQNEAQLEKSRLLSDRFSAERPKGSFSTLEIQRTEQGDSAMYLCASSLAQGGGQETQYFGPGTRLLVL.

The table lists this clone with a count of one. The rearrangement links TRBV25-1 to TRBJ1-2; 7 bases map to TRBD1. V was clipped by 0 bases and J by 8 bases; unmatched bases: 12. The CDR3 length is 16 residues. The germline gives CDR1 MGHDK, CDR2 SYGVNS. The CDR3 DNA is TGTGCCAGCAGTGAATATCGCACTAAAAACAGGGGCGGCTACACCTTC. This sequence encodes CASSEYRTKNRGGYTF.